This T cell receptor beta chain originates from a study of T cell responses to AZD1222 COVID-19 vaccine (dated by TCRdb to about 2021). Background for the entire study: TCR sequencing covered roughly 230 trial participants: about 210 given two doses of AZD1222 and 26 given two doses of MenACWY control vaccine. Trial participants were enrolled by age into subgroups of 18-55, 56-69 and 70-plus years, and around 140, 26 and 57 TCR-sequenced participants, respectively, were included in these subgroups. Results and caveats for the whole study, not just this receptor: Vaccine-associated CD4 TCRs spanned the whole spike protein, with dominant responses in regions 160-218 and 743-854. Because no day 14 peak-response samples were available, repertoires were characterized only after the peak T cell response. Reportedly, close to half of the unique spike-specific TCRs recognized epitopes lying outside the regions that are mutated in the B.1.351 and B.1.1.7 variants. Conclusions about previously exposed vaccinees are limited because only six or seven AZD1222 recipients were SARS-CoV-2 seropositive at baseline. Most participants were white British and females outnumbered males, and the authors suggested that clonal diversity may have been underestimated. In the small 56-69-year group, the increase in depth fell short of significance, most likely because of low power. A significant rise in spike-specific TCR breadth and depth was observed after two AZD1222 doses relative to day 0 and relative to MenACWY recipients.

With regard to this clone: Its recognized antigen is unknown. Nothing much larger sits one base from this clone, and base qualities are not available.

Here V drops 4 bases and J drops 7 bases, and the junction holds 5 bases not matched to any gene. The germline V gene yields SGHRS for CDR1 and YFSETQ for CDR2. The cysteine opens and the phenylalanine closes a CDR3 of 14 amino acids. The entry retains the CDR3 DNA only, 42 bases that are in frame from base 1. The CDR3 regions of human TCRbeta chains were analyzed by immunosequencing. For the original study's pipeline: Repertoire TCRs were checked for matches against a reference library of SARS-CoV-2-specific TCRs that had been generated using the MIRA antigen-specificity platform. Breadth was defined as the fraction of unique TCRs that were SARS-CoV-2-associated. Depth was defined as the fraction of total T cells that were SARS-CoV-2-associated. Using the MIRA data, each spike-specific TCR was assigned both to the spike region to which the TCR was reactive and to a CD4 or CD8 class. Log10-transformed breadth and depth values were compared by one-way ANOVA with Sidak's multiple comparisons tests. TCRdb limited this immuneACCESS table to in-frame rearrangements with V and J called. A share of clones is missing; checked studies link under half to unresolved V genes, and the rest is unexplained. V, J and clone size were drawn from that table, and D and trimming were deduced from the DNA. This sample holds around 89,000 clones; about 89% were observed only once. The ten most abundant clones make up around 5.5% of the sample.

This sample's time point label indicates: about 28 days (+/-7) after the second vaccine dose. AZD1222 recipients with second doses at about 4 weeks or about 12 weeks were pooled, because spike-specific TCR depth and breadth did not differ between schedules. Vaccinee samples were obtained from the UK trials COV001 and COV002, which included a single-blind randomized controlled phase 2/3 trial of AZD1222 (ChAdOx1 nCoV-19) in healthy adults. For TCRbeta chain sequencing, PBMC samples from trial participants were taken at day 0 and at day 28 after the second dose. The material sequenced was peripheral blood, taken 28 days after the second AZD1222 dose. The chain is assembled from TRBV5-1 and TRBJ1-4; TRBD1 lines up with 9 middle nucleotides. The clonotype was recovered from an adult who received the AZD1222 COVID-19 vaccine. The sequenced DNA: TGCGCCAGCAGCCCCGGACAGGGGAGTGAAAAACTGTTTTTT. The resulting protein is CASSPGQGSEKLFF.